This T cell receptor (beta chain) stems from a study of blood T cell repertoires in COVID-19. Per the study methods: How many nucleated cells were present was estimated from reference gene primer amplification. The repertoire was sequenced with immunoSEQ multiplex PCR; TCRdb's copy has only in-frame clones and lacks some. V and J calls plus clone size are reproduced from that table; the DNA served to infer D and trimming. In the table there are approximately 150,000 clones, 75% to 90% of which are singletons. Trimming took off 8 bases at V and 0 bases at J, with 10 bases between the two ends. CDR3 length equals 13 residues. Germline V gives CDR1 SNHLY, CDR2 FYNNEI.

Sequenced material: peripheral blood. The gene calls are TRBV2 and TRBJ1-1; possibly TRBD1 for D (5 bases). This clonotype originated in a woman in her sixties with active COVID-19. The DNA of the CDR3 is TGTGCCAGCCGGGGGGAGTTGAACACTGAAGCTTTCTTT. Encoded protein: CASRGELNTEAFF.